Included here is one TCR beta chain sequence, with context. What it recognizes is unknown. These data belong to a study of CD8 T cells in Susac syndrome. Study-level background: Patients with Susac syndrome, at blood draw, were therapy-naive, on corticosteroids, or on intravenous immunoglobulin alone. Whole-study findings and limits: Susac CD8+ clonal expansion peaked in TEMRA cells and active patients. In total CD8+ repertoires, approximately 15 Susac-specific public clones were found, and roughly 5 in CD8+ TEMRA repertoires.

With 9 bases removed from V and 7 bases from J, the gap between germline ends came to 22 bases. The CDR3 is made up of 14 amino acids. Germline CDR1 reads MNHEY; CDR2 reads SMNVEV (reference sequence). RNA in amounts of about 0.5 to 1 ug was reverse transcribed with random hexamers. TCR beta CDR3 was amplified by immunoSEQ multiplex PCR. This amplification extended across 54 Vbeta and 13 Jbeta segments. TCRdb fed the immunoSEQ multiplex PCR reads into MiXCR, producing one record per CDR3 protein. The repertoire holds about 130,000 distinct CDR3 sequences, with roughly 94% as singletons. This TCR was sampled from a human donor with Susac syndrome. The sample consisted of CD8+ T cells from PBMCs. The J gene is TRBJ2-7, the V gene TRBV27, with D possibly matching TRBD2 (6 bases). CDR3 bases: TGTGCCAGTCAGCCCGGCGGGGCTCGGTGGGAGCAGTACTTC. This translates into CASQPGGARWEQYF.